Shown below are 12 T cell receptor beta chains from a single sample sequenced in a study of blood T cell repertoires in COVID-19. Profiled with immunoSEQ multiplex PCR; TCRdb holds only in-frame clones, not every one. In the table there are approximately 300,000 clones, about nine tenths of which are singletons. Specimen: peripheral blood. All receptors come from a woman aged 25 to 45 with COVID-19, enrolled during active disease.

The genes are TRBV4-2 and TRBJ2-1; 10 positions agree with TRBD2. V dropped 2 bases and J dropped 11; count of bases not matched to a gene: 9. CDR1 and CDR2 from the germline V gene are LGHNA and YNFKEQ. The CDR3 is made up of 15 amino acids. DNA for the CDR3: TGTGCCAGCAGCCAACTAGCGGGGGAGCCCGAAAAGCAGTTCTTC. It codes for CASSQLAGEPEKQFF.

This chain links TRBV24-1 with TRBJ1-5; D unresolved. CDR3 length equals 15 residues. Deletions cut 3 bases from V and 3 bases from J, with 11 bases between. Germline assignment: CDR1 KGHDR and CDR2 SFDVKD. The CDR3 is CATSDTGRDNQPQHF. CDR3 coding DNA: TGTGCCACCAGTGATACGGGGAGGGACAATCAGCCCCAGCATTTT.

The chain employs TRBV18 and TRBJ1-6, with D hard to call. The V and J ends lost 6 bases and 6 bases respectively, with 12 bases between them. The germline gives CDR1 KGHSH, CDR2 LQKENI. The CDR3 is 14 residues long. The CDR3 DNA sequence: TGTGCCAGCTCGCGGGAGAGCTCTAATTCACCCCTCCACTTT. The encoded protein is CASSRESSNSPLHF.

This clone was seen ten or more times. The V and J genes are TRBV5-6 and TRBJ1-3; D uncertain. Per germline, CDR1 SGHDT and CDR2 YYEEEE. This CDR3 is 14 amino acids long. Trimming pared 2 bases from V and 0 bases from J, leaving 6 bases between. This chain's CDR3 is CASSFGFSGNTIYF. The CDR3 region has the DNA TGTGCCAGCAGCTTCGGGTTCTCTGGAAACACCATATATTTT.

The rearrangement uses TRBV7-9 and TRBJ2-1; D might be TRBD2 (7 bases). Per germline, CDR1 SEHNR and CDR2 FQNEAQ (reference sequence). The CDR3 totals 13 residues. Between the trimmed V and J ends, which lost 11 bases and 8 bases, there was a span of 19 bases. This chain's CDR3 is CADQGRGLDEQFF. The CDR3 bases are TGTGCCGACCAGGGGCGGGGGCTGGATGAGCAGTTCTTC. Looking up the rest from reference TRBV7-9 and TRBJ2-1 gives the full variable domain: DTGVSQNPRHKITKRGQNVTFRCDPISEHNRLYWYRQTLGQGPEFLTYFQNEAQLEKSRLLSDRFSAERPKGSFSTLEIQRTEQGDSAMYLCADQGRGLDEQFFGPGTRLTVL.

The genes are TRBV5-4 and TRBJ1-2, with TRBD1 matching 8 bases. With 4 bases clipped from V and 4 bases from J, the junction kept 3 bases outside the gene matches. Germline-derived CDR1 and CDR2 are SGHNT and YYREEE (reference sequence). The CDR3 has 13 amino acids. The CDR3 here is CASSGQGGYGYTF. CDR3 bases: TGTGCCAGCAGCGGACAGGGAGGCTATGGCTACACCTTC.

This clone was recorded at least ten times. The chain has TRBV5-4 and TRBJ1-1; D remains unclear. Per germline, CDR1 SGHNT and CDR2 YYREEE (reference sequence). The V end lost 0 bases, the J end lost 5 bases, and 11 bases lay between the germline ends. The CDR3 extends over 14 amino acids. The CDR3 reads CASSLDTRGTEAFF. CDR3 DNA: TGTGCCAGCAGCTTGGACACGCGGGGAACTGAAGCTTTCTTT.

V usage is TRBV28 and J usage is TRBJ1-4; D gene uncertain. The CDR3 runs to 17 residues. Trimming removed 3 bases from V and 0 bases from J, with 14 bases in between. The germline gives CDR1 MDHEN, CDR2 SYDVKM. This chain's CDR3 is CASSFHGWIATNEKLFF. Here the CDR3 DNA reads TGTGCCAGCAGTTTCCACGGGTGGATAGCAACTAATGAAAAACTGTTTTTT.

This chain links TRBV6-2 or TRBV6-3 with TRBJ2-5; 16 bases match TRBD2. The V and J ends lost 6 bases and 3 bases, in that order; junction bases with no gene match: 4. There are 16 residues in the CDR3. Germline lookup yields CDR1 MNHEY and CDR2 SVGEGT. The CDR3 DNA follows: TGTGCCAGCAGCACCGGGACTAGCGGGGGGGAAGAGACCCAGTACTTC. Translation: CASSTGTSGGEETQYF.

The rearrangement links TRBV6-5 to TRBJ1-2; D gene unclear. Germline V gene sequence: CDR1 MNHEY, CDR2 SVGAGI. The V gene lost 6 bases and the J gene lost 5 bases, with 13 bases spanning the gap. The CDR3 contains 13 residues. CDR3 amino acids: CASRRGITYGYTF. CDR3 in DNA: TGTGCCAGCAGGAGAGGGATCACTTATGGCTACACCTTC.

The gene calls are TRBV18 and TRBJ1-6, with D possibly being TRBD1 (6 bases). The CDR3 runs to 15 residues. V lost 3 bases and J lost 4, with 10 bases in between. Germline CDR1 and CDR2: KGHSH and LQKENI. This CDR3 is CASSPEQGYNSPLHF. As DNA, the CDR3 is TGTGCCAGCTCACCGGAGCAGGGGTATAATTCACCCCTCCACTTT.

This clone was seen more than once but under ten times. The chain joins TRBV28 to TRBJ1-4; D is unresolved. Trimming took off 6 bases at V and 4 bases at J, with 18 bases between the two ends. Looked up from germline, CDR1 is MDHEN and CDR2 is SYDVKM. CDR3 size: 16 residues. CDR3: CASRSSPHQYNEKLFF. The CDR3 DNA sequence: TGTGCCAGCAGATCCAGTCCACATCAGTATAATGAAAAACTGTTTTTT.